The source of this TCR beta chain is a study of cytomegalovirus exposure and HLA in healthy donors. The PCR used 60 Vbeta and 13 Jbeta primers. Using immunoSEQ multiplex PCR, the repertoire was profiled, and TCRdb retains in-frame clones only, with some absent. Found here are approximately 130,000 clones; the top ten clones hold roughly 2%. The J segment lost 3 bases and the V segment lost 1 base, leaving 7 bases of the junction unmatched. Germline CDR1 is LNHNV and CDR2 is YYDKDF (reference sequence). This CDR3 comprises 16 residues. The receptor was isolated from a woman in her sixties or seventies in good health and CMV-seronegative. The sample was PBMCs. This chain links TRBV15 with TRBJ2-7, with 9 nucleotides matching TRBD1. The CDR3 loop reads CATSRVETGGVYEQYF. CDR3 DNA: TGTGCCACCAGCAGAGTGGAGACAGGGGGGGTCTACGAGCAGTACTTC.